A selection of T cell receptor beta chains follows, all from one sample in a study of blood T cell repertoires in COVID-19. Assay used: immunoSEQ multiplex PCR; TCRdb lists only in-frame clones, some missing. The sample records about 190,000 clones, around nine tenths being singletons. The source material was peripheral blood. All receptors come from a woman between 65 and 79 years old with COVID-19, enrolled during active disease. The conserved cysteine and the conserved F or W are not part of the CDR3 here.

J,V,CDR3
TRBJ1-1,TRBV6-6,ASSHRDTEAF
TRBJ2-1,TRBV11-2,ASSFGQGSYNEQF
TRBJ1-1,TRBV20-1,SAGRGTEAF
TRBJ2-7,TRBV5-5,ASSPSGQAYEQY
TRBJ2-5,TRBV6-5,ASSYVSGRAEETQY
TRBJ2-2,TRBV28,ASSKLGTMNTGELF
TRBJ1-2,TRBV27,ASSLLGRSGGYT
TRBJ2-5,TRBV20-1,SASLGGETQY
TRBJ1-1,TRBV15,ATSREPSTEAF
TRBJ2-2,TRBV3-1/TRBV3-2,ASSSSGQELF
TRBJ2-5,TRBV3-1/TRBV3-2,ASSQDTYRGETQY
TRBJ2-7,TRBV7-2,ASSFGWVTGEQY
TRBJ2-3,TRBV30,AWTLAGGPVDTQY
TRBJ1-5,TRBV28,ASSLIAVSNQPQH
TRBJ1-4,TRBV5-8,ASSRQGANEKLF
TRBJ2-5,TRBV5-4,ASSLTLTAQETQY
TRBJ2-1,TRBV20-1,SAFFSEQF
TRBJ2-7,TRBV4-1,ASSQTAGGFYEQY
TRBJ2-3,TRBV5-5,ASFRGGVDTQY
TRBJ2-5,TRBV5-3,ARSLVSTGRGRGETQY
TRBJ2-1,TRBV5-1,ASSLESGTYNEQF
TRBJ1-2,TRBV6-2/TRBV6-3,ASSYQPDRLNYGYT
TRBJ1-2,TRBV29-1,SVFGTGGAYGYT
TRBJ2-7,TRBV28,ASRRQGANYEQY
TRBJ2-2,TRBV5-1,ASSLRGQGRNTGELF
TRBJ2-1,TRBV3-1/TRBV3-2,ASSQDTVTGNEQF
TRBJ1-1,TRBV6-2/TRBV6-3,ASSLDRAGTEAF
TRBJ1-2,TRBV29-1,SVGTLGQYGYT
TRBJ1-6,TRBV24-1,ATRAGLDSPLH